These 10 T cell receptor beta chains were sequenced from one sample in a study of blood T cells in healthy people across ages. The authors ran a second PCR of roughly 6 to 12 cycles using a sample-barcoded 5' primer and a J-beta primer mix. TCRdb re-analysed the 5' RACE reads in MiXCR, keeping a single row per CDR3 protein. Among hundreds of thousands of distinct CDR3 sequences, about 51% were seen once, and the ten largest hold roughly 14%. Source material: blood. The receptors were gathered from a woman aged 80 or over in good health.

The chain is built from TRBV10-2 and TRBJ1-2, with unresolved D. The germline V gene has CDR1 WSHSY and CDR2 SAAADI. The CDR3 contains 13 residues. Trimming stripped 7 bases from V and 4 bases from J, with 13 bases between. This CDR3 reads CASTDSATYGYTF. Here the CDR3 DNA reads TGCGCCAGCACAGACTCAGCTACCTATGGCTACACCTTC.

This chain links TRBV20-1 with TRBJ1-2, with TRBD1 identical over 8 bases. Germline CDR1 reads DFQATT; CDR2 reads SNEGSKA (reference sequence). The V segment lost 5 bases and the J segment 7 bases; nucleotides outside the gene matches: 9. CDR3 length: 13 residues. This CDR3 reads CSAWDRKEAGYTF. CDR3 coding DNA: TGCAGTGCTTGGGACAGGAAAGAAGCTGGCTACACCTTC.

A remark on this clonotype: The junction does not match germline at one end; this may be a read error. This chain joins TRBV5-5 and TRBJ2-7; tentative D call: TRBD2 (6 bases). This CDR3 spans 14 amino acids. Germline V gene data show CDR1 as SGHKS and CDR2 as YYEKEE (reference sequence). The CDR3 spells CACSWTTGGYEQYF. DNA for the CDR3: TGTGCCTGCAGCTGGACTACCGGGGGCTACGAGCAGTACTTC.

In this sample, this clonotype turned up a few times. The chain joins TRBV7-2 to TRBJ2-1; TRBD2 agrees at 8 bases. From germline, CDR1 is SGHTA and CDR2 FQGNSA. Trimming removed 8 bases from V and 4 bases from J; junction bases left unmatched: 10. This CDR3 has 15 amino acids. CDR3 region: CASSPPRGAYNEQFF. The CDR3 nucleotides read TGTGCCAGCTCCCCCCCGCGGGGGGCTTACAATGAGCAGTTCTTC.

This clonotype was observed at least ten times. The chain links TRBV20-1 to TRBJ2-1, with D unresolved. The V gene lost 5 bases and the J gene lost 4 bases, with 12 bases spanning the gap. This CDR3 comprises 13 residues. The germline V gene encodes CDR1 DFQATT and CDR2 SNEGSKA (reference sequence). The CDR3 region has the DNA TGCAGTGCTGACTCACCCCTTTACAATGAGCAGTTCTTC. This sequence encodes CSADSPLYNEQFF.

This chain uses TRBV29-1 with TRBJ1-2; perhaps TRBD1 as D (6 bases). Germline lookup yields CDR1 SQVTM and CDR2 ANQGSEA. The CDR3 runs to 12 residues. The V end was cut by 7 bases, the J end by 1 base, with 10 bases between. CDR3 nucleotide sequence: TGCAGCGGTACGGACAGTAACTATGGCTACACCTTC. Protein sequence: CSGTDSNYGYTF.

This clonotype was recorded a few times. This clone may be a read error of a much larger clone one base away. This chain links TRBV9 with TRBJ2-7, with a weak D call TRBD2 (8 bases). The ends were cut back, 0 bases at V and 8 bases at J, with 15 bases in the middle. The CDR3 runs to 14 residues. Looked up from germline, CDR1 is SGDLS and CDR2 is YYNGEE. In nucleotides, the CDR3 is TGTGCCAGCAGCGTAGGACTAGCGAGGGGGCAGCAGTACTTC. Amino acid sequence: CASSVGLARGQQYF.

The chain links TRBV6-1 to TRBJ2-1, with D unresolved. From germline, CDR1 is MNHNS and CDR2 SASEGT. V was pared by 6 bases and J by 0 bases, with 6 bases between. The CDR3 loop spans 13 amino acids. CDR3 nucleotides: TGTGCCAGCAGGGGTGTCTCCTACAATGAGCAGTTCTTC. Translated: CASRGVSYNEQFF.

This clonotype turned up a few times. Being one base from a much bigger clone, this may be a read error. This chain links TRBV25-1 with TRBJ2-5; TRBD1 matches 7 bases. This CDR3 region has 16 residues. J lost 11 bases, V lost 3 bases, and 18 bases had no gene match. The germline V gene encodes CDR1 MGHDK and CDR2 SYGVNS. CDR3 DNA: TGTGCCAGCAGTGACCCTACGGGACAGCCTTACAATGAGCAGTACTTC. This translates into CASSDPTGQPYNEQYF.

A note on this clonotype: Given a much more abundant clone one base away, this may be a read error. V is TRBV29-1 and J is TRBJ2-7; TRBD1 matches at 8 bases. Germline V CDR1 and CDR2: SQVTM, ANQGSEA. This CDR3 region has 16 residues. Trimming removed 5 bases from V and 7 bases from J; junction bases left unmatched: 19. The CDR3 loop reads CSVHSADGTGYNEQYF. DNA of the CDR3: TGCAGCGTTCATTCCGCCGACGGGACAGGCTACAATGAGCAGTACTTC.